The present entry profiles one TCR beta chain with its context. Its target is not known. The V end lost 5 bases, the J end lost 1 base, and 9 bases lay between the germline ends. The CDR3 has 14 amino acids. CDR1 and CDR2 from the germline V gene are LNHDA and SQIVND (reference sequence). The data belong to a study of T cell responses to AZD1222 COVID-19 vaccine. Broader study findings: Of the AZD1222 recipients, only 5 to 7 were seropositive at baseline. Targets within unmutated variant regions were reportedly found for nearly half of spike-specific TCRs.

The assay was immunoSEQ multiplex PCR, and TCRdb's table has in-frame clones only and misses some. The data contain 140,000 to 150,000 clones, approximately 90% of them seen just once; the ten biggest clones take up roughly 4%. The starting material was peripheral blood, obtained on day 0 of AZD1222 vaccination. The TCR originated in an adult in good health. J is TRBJ1-5 and V is TRBV19; D is possibly TRBD1 (6 bases). CDR3 DNA sequence: TGTGCCAGTAGTTTCCAGGGGAGCAATCAGCCCCAGCATTTT. It yields the protein CASSFQGSNQPQHF.